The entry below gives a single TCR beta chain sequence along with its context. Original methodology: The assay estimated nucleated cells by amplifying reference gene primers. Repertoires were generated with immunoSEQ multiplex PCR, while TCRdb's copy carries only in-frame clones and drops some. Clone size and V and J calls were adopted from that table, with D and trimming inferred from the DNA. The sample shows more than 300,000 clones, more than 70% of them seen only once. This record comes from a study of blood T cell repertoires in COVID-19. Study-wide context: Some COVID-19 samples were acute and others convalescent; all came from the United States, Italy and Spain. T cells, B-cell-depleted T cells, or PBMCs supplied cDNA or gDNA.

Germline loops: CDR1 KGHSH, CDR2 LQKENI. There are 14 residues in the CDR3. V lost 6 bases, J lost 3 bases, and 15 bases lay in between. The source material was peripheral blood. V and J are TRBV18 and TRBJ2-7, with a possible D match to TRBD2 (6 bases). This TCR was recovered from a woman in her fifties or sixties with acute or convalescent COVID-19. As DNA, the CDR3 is TGTGCCAGCTCGCAAGGAGGGGCAGTCTACGAGCAGTACTTC. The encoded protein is CASSQGGAVYEQYF. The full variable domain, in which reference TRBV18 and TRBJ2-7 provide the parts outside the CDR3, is NAGVMQNPRHLVRRRGQEARLRCSPMKGHSHVYWYRQLPEEGLKFMVYLQKENIIDESGMPKERFSAEFPKEGPSILRIQQVVRGDSAAYFCASSQGGAVYEQYFGPGTRLTVT.